The entry that follows covers one T cell receptor beta chain sequence. The sample originates from a study of shared clonotypes between healthy human individuals. CDR1 and CDR2 (germline): MNHNS, SASEGT. The CDR3 has 13 residues. Assay used: immunoSEQ multiplex PCR; TCRdb lists only in-frame clones, some missing. The table records millions of clones, 85% to 95% of them present only once. Sequenced sample: naive CD4+ T cells sorted from blood. Subset specified: CD45RA+ positively selected. This sequence was found in a man aged 18 to 29 in good health. V is TRBV6-1 and J is TRBJ2-7, with D possibly matching TRBD1 (7 bases). The CDR3 DNA sequence: TGTGTCTCAAGAGCAGGGGGACTCTACGAGCAGTACTTC. Translation: CVSRAGGLYEQYF.